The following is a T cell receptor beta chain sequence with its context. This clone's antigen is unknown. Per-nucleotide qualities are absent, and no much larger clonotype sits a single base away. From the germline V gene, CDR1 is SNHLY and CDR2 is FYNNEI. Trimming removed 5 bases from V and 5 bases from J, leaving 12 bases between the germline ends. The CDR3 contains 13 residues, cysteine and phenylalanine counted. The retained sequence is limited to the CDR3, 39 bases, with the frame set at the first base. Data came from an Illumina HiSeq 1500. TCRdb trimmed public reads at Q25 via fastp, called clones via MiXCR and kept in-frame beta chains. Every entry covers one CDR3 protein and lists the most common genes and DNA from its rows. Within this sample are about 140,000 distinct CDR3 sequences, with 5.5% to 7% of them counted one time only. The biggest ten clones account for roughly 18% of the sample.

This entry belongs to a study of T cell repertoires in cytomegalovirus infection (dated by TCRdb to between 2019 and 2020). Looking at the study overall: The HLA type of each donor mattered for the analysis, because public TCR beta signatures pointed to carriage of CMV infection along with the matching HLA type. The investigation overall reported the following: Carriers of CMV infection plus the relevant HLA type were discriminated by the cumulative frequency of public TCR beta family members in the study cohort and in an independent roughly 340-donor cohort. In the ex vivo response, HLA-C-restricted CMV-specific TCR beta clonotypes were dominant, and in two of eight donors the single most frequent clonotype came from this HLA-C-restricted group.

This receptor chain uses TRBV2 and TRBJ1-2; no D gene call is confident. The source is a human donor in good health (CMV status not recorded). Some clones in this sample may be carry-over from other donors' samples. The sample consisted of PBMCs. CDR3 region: CASSLRVEYGYTF. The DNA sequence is TGTGCCAGCAGTTTGAGGGTGGAATATGGCTACACCTTC.